The 2 T cell receptor beta chains below all came from one sample that was sequenced in a study of T and B cells in COVID-19 patients. Multiplex PCR with BIOMED2 TRB-A/B primer pools amplified TRB rearrangements. TCRdb reprocessed the multiplex PCR reads with MiXCR, giving one entry per CDR3 protein. This sample yields some 14,000 distinct CDR3 sequences, of which 25% are seen a single time; around 4% belongs to the top ten. Each TRB amplification used about 220-500 ng of genomic DNA from blood. The sequencing input was blood. The receptors stem from a human donor who had recovered from COVID-19.

The DNA of the CDR3 is TGCAGTGCTGGACTAGCGGGAGGGTATGAGCAGTTCTTC. Protein sequence: CSAGLAGGYEQFF. This chain joins TRBV20-1 and TRBJ2-1, with 15 bases fitting TRBD2. CDR1 is DFQATT and CDR2 is SNEGSKA in the germline V gene (reference sequence). This CDR3 is 13 amino acids long. Trimming at V came to 5 bases and at J to 8 bases, leaving 1 base not matched to a gene.

This chain connects TRBV7-6 to TRBJ2-7; 8 nucleotides match TRBD2. J gave up 4 bases and V 5 bases, and 10 bases lay outside the gene matches. The germline V gene encodes CDR1 SGHVS and CDR2 FNYEAQ. This CDR3 spans 15 amino acids. CDR3 in DNA: TGTGCCAGCAGCCCTCAGGGCGGGGGGAAATACGAGCAGTACTTC. It encodes CASSPQGGGKYEQYF.